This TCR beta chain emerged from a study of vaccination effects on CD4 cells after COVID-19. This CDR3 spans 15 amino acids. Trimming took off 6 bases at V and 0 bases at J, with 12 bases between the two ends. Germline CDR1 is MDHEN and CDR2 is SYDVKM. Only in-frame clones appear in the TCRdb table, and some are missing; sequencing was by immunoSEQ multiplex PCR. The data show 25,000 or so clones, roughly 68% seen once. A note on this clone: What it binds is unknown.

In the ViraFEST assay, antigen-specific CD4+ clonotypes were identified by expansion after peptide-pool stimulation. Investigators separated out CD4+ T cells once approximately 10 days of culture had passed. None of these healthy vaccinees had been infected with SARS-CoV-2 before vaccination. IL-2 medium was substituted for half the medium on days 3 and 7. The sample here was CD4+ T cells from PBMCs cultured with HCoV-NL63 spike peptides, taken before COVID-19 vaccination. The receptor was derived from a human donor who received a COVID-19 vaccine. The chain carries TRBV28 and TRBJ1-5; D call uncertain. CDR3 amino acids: CASRNRRPSNQPQHF. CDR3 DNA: TGTGCCAGCAGAAACCGACGGCCTAGCAATCAGCCCCAGCATTTT. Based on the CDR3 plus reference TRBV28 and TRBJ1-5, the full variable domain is DVKVTQSSRYLVKRTGEKVFLECVQDMDHENMFWYRQDPGLGLRLIYFSYDVKMKEKGDIPEGYSVSREKKERFSLILESASTNQTSMYLCASRNRRPSNQPQHFGDGTRLSIL.